This TCR beta chain was recovered during a study of early T cells in non-severe SARS-CoV-2 infection (dated by TCRdb to the early 2020s). Turning to the overall study: Because TCR sequencing relied on bulk RNA taken from unsorted whole blood, pairing of alpha and beta chains was not possible. Results and caveats for the whole study, not just this receptor: VDJdb matching was skewed toward anti-spike CD8 responses and likely underestimated virus-specific expansions, missing private and CD4 specificities.

Libraries were constructed by 5' RACE. The run used a NextSeq 500. In the TCR library protocol, unique molecular identifiers were attached to individual cDNA molecules to correct for PCR bias and sequencing error. TCR alpha and beta chains were both sequenced, and the abundances of alpha and beta sequences in each sample were closely correlated with each other. The study's own analysis went as follows. V gene, J gene and CDR3 annotation of TCR sequences was performed with Decombinator V4. Expanded TCRs were defined as changing significantly between any two time points under a Poisson model with p below 0.0001. TCR abundances were normalised to the total number of TCRs sequenced in each sample and reported as counts per million. TRAV1-2 paired with TRAJ12, TRAJ20 or TRAJ33 defined MAIT TCRs, while TRAV10 paired with TRAJ18 defined iNKT TCRs. VDJdb, accessed 1 November 2021, was searched for CMV, EBV and SARS-CoV-2 annotated TCRs, excluding TCRs annotated for multiple antigens. TCRdb trimmed the raw reads at Q25, called clones with MiXCR and kept productive beta chains. Merged by CDR3 protein, the rows form single entries marked with the most common genes and DNA. TCRdb, not the original authors, processed these V and J calls. The sample profile shows about 25,000 distinct CDR3 sequences; 4.4% of them were found once. The ten most abundant clones make up roughly 10% of the sample.

There are many counts of this clonotype. Its antigen is still unknown. Base-call qualities are not available, and no considerably larger clone is one nucleotide away. Set within a cohort of healthcare workers in London, UK, this nested case-control study involved weekly PCR testing of nasopharyngeal swabs along with blood sampling. Healthcare workers were recruited during the week of the UK lockdown, between 23 and 31 March 2020, and followed weekly for up to roughly 15 weeks. Taken from cysteine to phenylalanine, the CDR3 has 16 residues. This entry keeps only the CDR3 DNA: 48 bases, framed from base 1. V trim: 2 bases; J trim: 5 bases; unmatched bases: 9. The germline V gene supplies CDR1 SGHTA and CDR2 FQGNSA.

The sequence came from an adult who was a healthcare worker with PCR-confirmed SARS-CoV-2 infection or an uninfected control (not recorded which). Material: whole blood. The chain couples TRBV7-2 to TRBJ2-3; TRBD1 agrees with 8 junctional bases. The sequenced DNA is TGTGCCAGCAGCTTACTTTTACAGGGGGTTATAGATACGCAGTATTTT. It translates to CASSLLLQGVIDTQYF. Full variable domain (CDR3 extended with the reference TRBV7-2 and TRBJ2-3 proteins): GAGVSQSPSNKVTEKGKDVELRCDPISGHTALYWYRQSLGQGLEFLIYFQGNSAPDKSGLPSDRFSAERTGGSVSTLTIQRTQQEDSAVYLCASSLLLQGVIDTQYFGPGTRLTVL.